The 9 T cell receptor beta chains below all came from one sample that was sequenced in a study of technical replicates of blood from a few donors. Here immunoSEQ multiplex PCR was the method, and the copy in TCRdb shows in-frame clones only, minus some. The sample yields under 85,000 clones, around nine tenths seen once. The sequenced material came from T cells isolated from PBMCs. Every receptor here comes from a human donor in good health.

This clone was observed a handful of times. The V and J genes are TRBV27 and TRBJ2-2; the match to TRBD1 covers 12 bases. V lost 8 bases to trimming and J lost 3 bases; unmatched junction nucleotides: 13. The CDR3 runs 18 residues. Germline CDR1 is MNHEY and CDR2 is SMNVEV (reference sequence). CDR3 in amino acids: CASRVGQGAIFDTGELFF. The CDR3 DNA reads TGTGCCAGCCGTGTGGGACAGGGGGCAATCTTTGACACCGGGGAGCTGTTTTTT.

Written as DNA, the CDR3 is TGTGCCAGCAGCCCCGGACTAGCCCATGAGCAGTTCTTC. Encoded protein: CASSPGLAHEQFF. This chain uses TRBV11-3 with TRBJ2-1, with 8 bases matching TRBD2. This CDR3 has 13 amino acids. CDR1 SGHNT and CDR2 YENEEA come from the germline V gene. The V and J ends lost 5 bases and 8 bases, in that order; junction bases with no gene match: 5.

The chain recombines TRBV19 with TRBJ1-4, with D possibly being TRBD1 (5 bases). CDR3 length: 14 amino acids. V lost 7 bases and J lost 8, with 17 bases in between. The germline gives CDR1 LNHDA, CDR2 SQIVND (reference sequence). CDR3 bases: TGTGCCAGTAACGGAGGGGCGTTGCAAGAAAAACTGTTTTTT. This sequence encodes CASNGGALQEKLFF. Full variable domain (outside the CDR3, taken from reference TRBV19 and TRBJ1-4): DGGITQSPKYLFRKEGQNVTLSCEQNLNHDAMYWYRQDPGQGLRLIYYSQIVNDFQKGDIAEGYSVSREKKESFPLTVTSAQKNPTAFYLCASNGGALQEKLFFGSGTQLSVL.

The rearrangement uses TRBV2 and TRBJ1-3; 8 bases are shared with TRBD1. Germline CDR1 is SNHLY and CDR2 is FYNNEI. This CDR3 comprises 13 residues. The J segment lost 0 bases and the V segment lost 8 bases, leaving 0 bases of the junction unmatched. The chain's CDR3 is CASDRGSGNTIYF. The CDR3 DNA reads as TGTGCCAGCGACAGGGGCTCTGGAAACACCATATATTTT.

The V and J genes are TRBV4-1 and TRBJ2-7; weak D call: TRBD2 (5 bases). The germline gives CDR1 MGHRA, CDR2 YSYEKL. The V and J ends lost 3 bases and 4 bases respectively, with 7 bases between them. The CDR3 has 12 amino acids. The CDR3 nucleotides read TGCGCCAGCAGCCAGGACTTTTACGAGCAGTACTTC. It yields the protein CASSQDFYEQYF.

The chain recombines TRBV29-1 with TRBJ2-6; 8 bases are shared with TRBD1. The J segment lost 4 bases and the V segment lost 5 bases, leaving 4 bases of the junction unmatched. The CDR3 sequence is 14 residues long. CDR1 SQVTM and CDR2 ANQGSEA come from the germline V gene. The CDR3 DNA reads TGCAGCGTTCCAGGGGGCAAAGGGGCCAACGTCCTGACTTTC. The encoded protein is CSVPGGKGANVLTF.

V gene TRBV19 combines with J gene TRBJ1-5; D is uncertain. CDR1 is LNHDA, CDR2 SQIVND, per germline (reference sequence). The V end was cut by 5 bases, the J end by 6 bases, with 11 bases between. CDR3 length: 13 amino acids. The CDR3, as DNA: TGTGCCAGTAGTGAGGGAAACAGTCAGCCCCAGCATTTT. It specifies CASSEGNSQPQHF.

The gene calls are TRBV2 and TRBJ1-2; unclear D gene. Trimming shortened V by 2 bases and J by 2 bases, and 6 bases separated the two germline ends. This CDR3 has 13 amino acids. From germline, CDR1 is SNHLY and CDR2 FYNNEI. CDR3 nucleotide sequence: TGTGCCAGCAGTGAAACGGGGAACTATGGCTACACCTTC. Amino acids: CASSETGNYGYTF.

The gene calls are TRBV7-2 and TRBJ2-7; possible D gene TRBD2, 6 bases. Germline V gene lookup returns CDR1 SGHTA and CDR2 FQGNSA. This CDR3 spans 15 amino acids. V shed 6 bases and J shed 0 bases, with 15 bases lying between them. CDR3 protein: CASSKGGKSSYEQYF. Written as DNA, the CDR3 is TGTGCCAGCAGTAAAGGCGGGAAAAGCTCCTACGAGCAGTACTTC.